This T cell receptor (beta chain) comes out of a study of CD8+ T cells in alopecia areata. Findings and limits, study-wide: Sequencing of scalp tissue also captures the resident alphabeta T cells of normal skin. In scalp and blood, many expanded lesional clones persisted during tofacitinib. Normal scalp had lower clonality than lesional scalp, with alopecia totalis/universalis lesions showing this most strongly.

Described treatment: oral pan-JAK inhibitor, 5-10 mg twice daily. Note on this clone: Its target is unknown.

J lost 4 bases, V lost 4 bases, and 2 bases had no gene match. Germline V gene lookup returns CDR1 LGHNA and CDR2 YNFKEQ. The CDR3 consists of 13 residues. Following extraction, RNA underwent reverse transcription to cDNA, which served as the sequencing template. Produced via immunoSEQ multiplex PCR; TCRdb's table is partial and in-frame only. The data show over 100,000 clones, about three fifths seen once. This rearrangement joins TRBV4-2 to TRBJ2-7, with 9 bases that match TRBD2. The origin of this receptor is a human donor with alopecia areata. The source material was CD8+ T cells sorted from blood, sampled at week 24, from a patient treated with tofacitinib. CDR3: CASSPTSGYEQYF. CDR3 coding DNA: TGTGCCAGCAGCCCGACTAGCGGTTACGAGCAGTACTTC.